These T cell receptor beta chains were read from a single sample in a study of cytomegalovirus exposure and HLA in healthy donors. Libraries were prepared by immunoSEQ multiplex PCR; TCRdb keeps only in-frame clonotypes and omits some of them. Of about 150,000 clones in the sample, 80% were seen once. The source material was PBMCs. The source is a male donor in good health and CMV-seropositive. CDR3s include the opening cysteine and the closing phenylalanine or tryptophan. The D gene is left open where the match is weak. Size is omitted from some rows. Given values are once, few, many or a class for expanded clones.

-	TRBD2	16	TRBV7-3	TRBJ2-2	CASSPESGRRTGELFF	TGTGCCAGCAGCCCGGAGAGCGGGAGAAGAACCGGGGAGCTGTTTTTT
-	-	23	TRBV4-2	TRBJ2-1	CASSQEGAGVGRLSPSSYNEQFF	TGTGCCAGCAGCCAAGAGGGGGCGGGAGTAGGGCGACTTTCCCCGAGCTCCTACAATGAGCAGTTCTTC
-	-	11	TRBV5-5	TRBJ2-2	CASSLFRELFF	TGTGCCAGCAGCTTGTTCAGGGAGCTGTTTTTT
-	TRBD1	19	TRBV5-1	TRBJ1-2	CASKLDETLRGRSDYGYTF	TGCGCCAGCAAACTTGATGAAACACTCAGGGGGCGGTCTGACTATGGCTACACCTTC
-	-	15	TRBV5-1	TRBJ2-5	CASSSALSGQETQYF	TGCGCCAGCAGCTCCGCCCTGTCGGGTCAAGAGACCCAGTACTTC
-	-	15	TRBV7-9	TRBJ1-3	CASRYQGLSGNTIYF	TGTGCCAGCAGGTACCAGGGACTTAGTGGAAACACCATATATTTT
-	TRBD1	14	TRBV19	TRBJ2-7	CASSAYRGAYEQYF	TGTGCCAGTAGTGCATACAGGGGAGCCTACGAGCAGTACTTC
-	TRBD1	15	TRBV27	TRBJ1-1	CASSTSRTGNTEAFF	TGTGCCAGCAGCACGTCCAGGACAGGAAACACTGAAGCTTTCTTT
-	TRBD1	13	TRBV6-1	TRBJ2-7	CASTGTGAYEQYF	TGTGCCAGCACCGGGACAGGGGCCTACGAGCAGTACTTC
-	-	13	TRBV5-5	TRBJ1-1	CASSRQENTEAFF	TGTGCCAGCAGCCGCCAGGAGAACACTGAAGCTTTCTTT
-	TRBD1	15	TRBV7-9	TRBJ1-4	CASSRYQGVQEKLFF	TGTGCCAGCAGCCGATACCAGGGGGTTCAGGAAAAACTGTTTTTT
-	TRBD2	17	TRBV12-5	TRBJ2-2	CASGSASGRAEDGELFF	TGTGCTAGTGGTTCAGCGAGCGGGAGGGCCGAAGACGGGGAGCTGTTTTTT
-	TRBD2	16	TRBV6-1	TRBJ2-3	CASSETIAGGGDTQYF	TGTGCCAGCAGTGAAACGATAGCGGGAGGAGGAGATACGCAGTATTTT
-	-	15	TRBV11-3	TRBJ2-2	CASSPIGVSTGELFF	TGTGCCAGCAGCCCGATAGGGGTCTCCACCGGGGAGCTGTTTTTT
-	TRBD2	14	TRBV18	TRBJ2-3	CASSRTSNADTQYF	TGTGCCAGCTCAAGGACTAGCAACGCAGATACGCAGTATTTT
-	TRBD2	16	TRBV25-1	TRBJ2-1	CASRGFTSGRVHEQFF	TGTGCCAGCAGAGGCTTCACTAGCGGGAGGGTTCATGAGCAGTTCTTC
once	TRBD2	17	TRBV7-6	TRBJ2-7	CASSPWTSGTISYEQYF	TGTGCCAGCAGCCCGTGGACTAGCGGAACCATCTCCTACGAGCAGTACTTC
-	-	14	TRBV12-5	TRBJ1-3	CASGPGVSGNTIYF	TGTGCTAGTGGTCCCGGGGTCTCTGGAAACACCATATATTTT
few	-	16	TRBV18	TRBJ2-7	CASSPMGGSGPHEQYF	TGTGCCAGCTCACCAATGGGGGGATCAGGGCCCCACGAGCAGTACTTC
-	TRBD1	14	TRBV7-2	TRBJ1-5	CASSYGQGNQPQHF	TGTGCCAGCAGCTACGGACAGGGAAATCAGCCCCAGCATTTT
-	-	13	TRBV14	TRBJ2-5	CASSQEPQETQYF	TGTGCCAGCAGCCAGGAGCCCCAAGAGACCCAGTACTTC
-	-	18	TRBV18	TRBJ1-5	CASSPPGAGMGSNQPQHF	TGTGCCAGCTCACCACCGGGGGCCGGGATGGGGAGCAATCAGCCCCAGCATTTT
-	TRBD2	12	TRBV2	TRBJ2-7	CASRGGRYEQYF	TGTGCCAGCCGGGGGGGCAGATACGAGCAGTACTTC
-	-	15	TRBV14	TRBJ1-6	CASSQGVVFDSPLHF	TGTGCCAGCAGCCAAGGCGTCGTTTTTGATTCACCCCTCCACTTT
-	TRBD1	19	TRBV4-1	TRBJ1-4	CASSHSGQDRREWDEKLFF	TGCGCCAGCAGCCACTCCGGACAGGACAGGCGAGAGTGGGATGAAAAACTGTTTTTT
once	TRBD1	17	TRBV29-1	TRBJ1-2	CSVLPSDRALGEGGYTF	TGCAGCGTGCTCCCTTCTGACAGGGCCCTCGGGGAAGGCGGCTACACCTTC
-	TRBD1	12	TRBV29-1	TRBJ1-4	CSVRGQPEKLFF	TGCAGCGTGCGGGGACAGCCAGAAAAACTGTTTTTT
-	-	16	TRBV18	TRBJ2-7	CASSPHPPSAGSEQYF	TGTGCCAGCTCACCCCACCCACCCAGCGCGGGATCGGAGCAGTACTTC
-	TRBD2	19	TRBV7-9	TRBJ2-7	CASSSSGTSADLTGYEQYF	TGTGCCAGCAGCTCCTCCGGGACTAGCGCTGATTTGACGGGGTACGAGCAGTACTTC
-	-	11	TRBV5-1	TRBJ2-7	CASSLLPSVCF	TGCGCCAGCAGCTTGCTTCCCTCCGTTTGCTTC
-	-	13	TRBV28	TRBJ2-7	CASRPTGAYEQYF	TGTGCCAGCAGACCGACGGGGGCCTACGAGCAGTACTTC
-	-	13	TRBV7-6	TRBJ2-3	CASSFPLLDTQYF	TGTGCCAGCAGCTTTCCCCTCTTAGATACGCAGTATTTT
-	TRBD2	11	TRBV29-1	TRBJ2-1	CSVERGGSLFF	TGCAGCGTTGAGAGGGGAGGGAGCTTATTCTTC
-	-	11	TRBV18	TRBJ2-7	CASSSTYEQYF	TGTGCCAGCTCATCCACCTACGAGCAGTACTTC
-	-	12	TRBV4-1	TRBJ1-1	CASSRQNTEAFF	TGCGCCAGCAGCCGACAGAACACTGAAGCTTTCTTT
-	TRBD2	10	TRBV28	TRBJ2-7	CASGRYEQYF	TGTGCTAGCGGGAGGTACGAGCAGTACTTC
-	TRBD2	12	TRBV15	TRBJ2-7	CATSRGGEWQYF	TGTGCCACCAGCAGGGGGGGGGAGTGGCAGTACTTC
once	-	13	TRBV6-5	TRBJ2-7	CASSPPTGYEQYF	TGTGCCAGCAGCCCACCCACGGGTTACGAGCAGTACTTC
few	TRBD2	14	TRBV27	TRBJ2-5	CASSPSGSGKTQYF	TGTGCCAGCAGCCCTAGCGGGAGCGGGAAGACCCAGTACTTC
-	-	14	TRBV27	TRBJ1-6	CASKYSSYNSPLHF	TGTGCCAGCAAATACAGCTCCTATAATTCACCCCTCCACTTT
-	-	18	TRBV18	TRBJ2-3	CASSPKFLDPLNTDTQYF	TGTGCCAGCTCACCTAAGTTTCTAGACCCGTTGAACACAGATACGCAGTATTTT
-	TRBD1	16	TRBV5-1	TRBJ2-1	CASSLGTGGAYNEQFF	TGCGCCAGCAGCTTAGGGACAGGTGGGGCGTACAATGAGCAGTTCTTC
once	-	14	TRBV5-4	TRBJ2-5	CASSARQIQETQYF	TGTGCCAGCAGCGCCCGACAGATCCAAGAGACCCAGTACTTC
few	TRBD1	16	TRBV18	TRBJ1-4	CASSQLSGTDNEKLFF	TGTGCCAGCTCACAACTTTCTGGGACAGATAATGAAAAACTGTTTTTT
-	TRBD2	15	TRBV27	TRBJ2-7	CASSFSPSGGYEQYF	TGTGCCAGCAGTTTCTCGCCTAGCGGGGGTTACGAGCAGTACTTC